Listed below are T cell receptor beta chains from one sample, sequenced in a study of blood T cell repertoires in COVID-19. Method: immunoSEQ multiplex PCR; TCRdb's copy keeps in-frame clones and lacks some. The table has hundreds of thousands of clones, 80% to 90% seen once. The source material was PBMCs or T cells enriched from blood (not recorded which). These receptors were obtained from a woman aged 40 to 50 who had been exposed to COVID-19. The CDR3 runs from the conserved cysteine through the conserved F or W. D genes are given only for firm matches. A row's size may be missing; if present it is once, few, many or a size class.

V	J	D	size	DNA	CDR3
TRBV4-1	TRBJ1-2	NA	NA	TGCGCCAGCAGCCAAGGGGAAGACAGGAGCTATGGCTACACCTTC	CASSQGEDRSYGYTF
TRBV7-2	TRBJ1-1	NA	NA	TGTGCCAGCAGCATGGGAGGGGCGAACACTGAAGCTTTCTTT	CASSMGGANTEAFF
TRBV27	TRBJ2-2	NA	NA	TGTGCCAGCAGTCTGGGAAACAGGGCCTGGGACACCGGGGAGCTGTTTTTT	CASSLGNRAWDTGELFF
TRBV3-1/TRBV3-2	TRBJ2-4	NA	once	TGTGCCAGCAGCCAACCGACAGGACTAGCCAAAAACATTCAGTACTTC	CASSQPTGLAKNIQYF
TRBV6-5	TRBJ2-5	NA	NA	TGTGCCAGCGGAGGGTTCGTTCAGGAGACCCAGTACTTC	CASGGFVQETQYF
TRBV18	TRBJ1-1	TRBD1	few	TGTGCCAGCTCACCCCTCCGGGACAGGGGGCCTCTAGCTTTCTTT	CASSPLRDRGPLAFF
TRBV19	TRBJ2-5	TRBD1	once	TGTGCCAGTAGTGGGTTGGACAGGGGGCTGGAGACCCAGTACTTC	CASSGLDRGLETQYF
TRBV19	TRBJ1-1	NA	NA	TGTGCCAGTAGTATTAGGGGGGGAGTATACACTGAAGCTTTCTTT	CASSIRGGVYTEAFF
TRBV12-3/TRBV12-4	TRBJ1-2	NA	NA	TGTGCCAGCGGCCCGGGACAACAACATGGCTACACCTTC	CASGPGQQHGYTF
TRBV27	TRBJ2-7	NA	NA	TGTGCCAGCAGGGGGGGACGGCAAACCTACGAGCAGTACTTC	CASRGGRQTYEQYF
TRBV27	TRBJ1-1	NA	NA	TGTGCCAGCAAAAGACAGATGAACACTGAAGCTTTCTTT	CASKRQMNTEAFF
TRBV11-2	TRBJ2-3	TRBD2	NA	TGTGCCAGCAGCCCTTGGGGCGGGGGGACAGATACGCAGTATTTT	CASSPWGGGTDTQYF
TRBV7-2	TRBJ2-5	NA	NA	TGTGCCAGCAGCCTTACCAGGACACAATACCAAGAGACCCAGTACTTC	CASSLTRTQYQETQYF